In this sample, the clone carrying this T cell receptor beta chain turned up many times. Its antigen remains unknown. The data belong to a study of T cells in Graves' hyperthyroidism and ophthalmopathy. RNA transcripts were the template for amplifying TCR beta CDR3 regions. With the HTBI primer set, the TCR CDR3 went through a first round of RT-PCR. MiXCR, applied by TCRdb to the multiplex PCR reads, yields one record per CDR3 protein. The data show roughly 350,000 distinct CDR3 sequences, with approximately 14% seen just once and 30% to 40% held by the top ten. V gave up 3 bases and J gave up 3 bases, with 12 bases separating them. Germline V CDR1 and CDR2: LNHDA, SQIVND (reference sequence). This CDR3 has 15 amino acids. Findings and caveats of the study: Most thyroid clonotypes with frequency above 0.001 were detected in blood.

Sequencing was carried out using blood. The receptor was derived from a woman between 35 and 50 years old with Graves' ophthalmopathy. V and J are TRBV19 and TRBJ1-5; D uncertain. In DNA, the CDR3 is TGTGCCAGTAGTATCTTGCAGGCCCTCAATCAGCCCCAGCATTTT. Translating gives CASSILQALNQPQHF.